This entry is about one T cell receptor beta chain. Antigen specificity is unknown. Compared with germline, one end of the junction differs, possibly owing to a read error. This specimen belongs to a study of shared clonotypes between healthy human individuals. Study as a whole: Each donor contributed plates that comprised three CD4 naive, three CD4 memory, two CD8 naive and one CD8 memory. Study-wide results and limits: Clonotypes shared by all four sorted-subset donors had higher generation probabilities than non-shared clonotypes.

Generated by immunoSEQ multiplex PCR, the TCRdb table keeps only in-frame clones and is missing some. The repertoire holds some 2,500,000 clones, with less than 95% as singletons. From germline, CDR1 is MDHEN and CDR2 SYDVKM. There are 14 residues in the CDR3. The receptor's source is a man aged 18 to 29 in good health. Some clones in this sample may be carry-over from other donors' samples. The chain carries TRBV28 and TRBJ1-2; 8 positions agree with TRBD1. Sample: naive CD4+ T cells from PBMCs. Subset noted: CD45RA+ positively selected. The CDR3 sequence is CASTVVGQAPQMSF. The CDR3 bases are TGTGCCAGCACCGTCGTGGGACAGGCGCCACAAATGTCCTTC.